This TCR beta chain derives from a study of T-cell memory formation after mild COVID-19. Findings and limits, study-wide: In pre-infection memory, a portion of responding clones appeared, which suggested that cross-reactive memory joined.

This clonotype was found a few times. Its antigen is unidentified. TCRdb recomputed calls from the 5' RACE reads with MiXCR, one row per CDR3 protein. Among around 200,000 distinct CDR3 sequences listed, 20% to 25% were seen once. Trimming removed 3 bases from V and 1 base from J; junction bases left unmatched: 0. This CDR3 spans 13 amino acids. CDR1 is GTSNPN, CDR2 SVGIG, per germline (reference sequence). Sequencing input: PBMCs or a T cell subset sorted from them (not recorded which). The chain uses TRBV30 and TRBJ2-7, with 10 bases matching TRBD1. This receptor was taken from an adult woman who had mild COVID-19 (a few samples of this study predate the infection). Cell type and time point are not known. In DNA form, the CDR3 reads TGTGCCTGGAGGGGACAGGGGTCCTACGAGCAGTACTTC. It yields the protein CAWRGQGSYEQYF.